This TCR beta chain was captured in a study of T cell responses to AZD1222 COVID-19 vaccine. Measured with immunoSEQ multiplex PCR; TCRdb has only the in-frame clones, and not every one. In the table there are about 93,000 clones, roughly nine tenths of which are singletons. Study results and caveats: In a largely white British group with more females than males, clonal diversity was possibly underestimated. Vaccine-related CD4 TCRs covered spike, predominating at 160-218 and 743-854. Targeting of unmutated variant regions was reportedly seen in nearly half of spike-specific TCRs.

CDR3 length equals 13 residues. Trimming took 3 bases from V and 10 from J; bases not matched to a gene: 4. In germline, CDR1 is MRHNA, CDR2 SNTAGT. There are many counts of this clone. The antigen remains unidentified. The rearrangement links TRBV6-4 to TRBJ2-1; TRBD1 matches 9 bases. The clonotype was recovered from an adult who received the AZD1222 COVID-19 vaccine. The sequences come from peripheral blood, collected 28 days after the second AZD1222 dose. The CDR3 DNA reads TGTGCCAGCAGTGAAGCGGGGACAGGGGAGCAGTTCTTC. This gives the protein CASSEAGTGEQFF.